This TCR beta chain appears in the sequencing data of a study of CD8 T cells in Susac syndrome. With random hexamers, reverse transcription was performed on about 0.45 to 1 ug of RNA. It was immunoSEQ multiplex PCR that amplified TCR beta CDR3 across 54 Vbeta and 13 Jbeta. One entry per CDR3 protein results from TCRdb running MiXCR on the immunoSEQ multiplex PCR reads. Among over 95,000 distinct CDR3 sequences listed, 80% to 95% were seen once. High-throughput TCR beta sequencing covered peripheral CD8+ and CD4+ T cells. While serving as controls, healthy donors were matched for age and sex. TEMRA cells were FACS-enriched, unlike CD8+ and CD4+ T cells, which were negatively isolated. The V end was cut by 5 bases, the J end by 5 bases, with 19 bases between. The length of the CDR3 is 17 residues. Germline V gene lookup returns CDR1 SEHNR and CDR2 FQNEAQ (reference sequence).

The clonotype comes from a human donor in good health. This chain joins TRBV7-9 and TRBJ1-6; D uncertain. Input material: CD8+ T cells from PBMCs. In DNA, the CDR3 is TGTGCCAGCAGCCATGGGTCCCCCTCGGACCATAATTCACCCCTCCACTTT. Translation: CASSHGSPSDHNSPLHF.